The text below deals with one T cell receptor (beta chain). Generated by immunoSEQ multiplex PCR, the TCRdb table keeps only in-frame clones and is missing some. This sample yields tens of thousands of clones, of which about 86% are seen a single time; 5.5% to 8% belongs to the top ten. Per the germline V gene, CDR1 is KGHSH and CDR2 is LQKENI. This CDR3 is 13 amino acids long. The ends were cut back, 2 bases at V and 2 bases at J, with 6 bases in the middle. This sample was included in a study of blood T cell repertoires in COVID-19. Study summary: COVID-19 samples from acute and convalescent phases originated in the United States, Italy and Spain.

The rearrangement joins TRBV18 to TRBJ2-5; TRBD2 is a possible D gene (5 bases). The specimen sequenced was peripheral blood. The TCR originated in a man aged 45 to 65 with active COVID-19. Here the CDR3 DNA reads TGTGCCAGCTCACCAGGGAGACAAGAGACCCAGTACTTC. The encoded protein is CASSPGRQETQYF. Together with reference TRBV18 and TRBJ2-5, the CDR3 gives the full variable domain: NAGVMQNPRHLVRRRGQEARLRCSPMKGHSHVYWYRQLPEEGLKFMVYLQKENIIDESGMPKERFSAEFPKEGPSILRIQQVVRGDSAAYFCASSPGRQETQYFGPGTRLLVL.